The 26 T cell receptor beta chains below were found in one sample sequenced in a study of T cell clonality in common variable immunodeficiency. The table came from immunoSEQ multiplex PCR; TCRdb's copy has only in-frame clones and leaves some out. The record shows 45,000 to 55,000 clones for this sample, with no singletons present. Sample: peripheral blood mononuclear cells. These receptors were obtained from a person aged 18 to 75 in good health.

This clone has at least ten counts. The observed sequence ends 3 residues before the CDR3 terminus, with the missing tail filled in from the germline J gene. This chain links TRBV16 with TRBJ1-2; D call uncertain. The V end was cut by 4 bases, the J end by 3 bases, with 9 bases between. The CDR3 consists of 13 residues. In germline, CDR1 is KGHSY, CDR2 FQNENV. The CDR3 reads CASSLFPYYGYTF. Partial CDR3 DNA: TGTGCCAGCAGCCTCTTCCCCTACTATGGC.

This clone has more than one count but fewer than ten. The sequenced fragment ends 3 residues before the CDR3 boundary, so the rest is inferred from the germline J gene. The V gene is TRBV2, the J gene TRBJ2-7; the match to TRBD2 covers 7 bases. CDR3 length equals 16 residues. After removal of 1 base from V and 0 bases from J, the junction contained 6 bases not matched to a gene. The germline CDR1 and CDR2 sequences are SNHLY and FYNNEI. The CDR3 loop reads CASSEVRRTSSYEQYF. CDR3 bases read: TGTGCCAGCAGTGAAGTCCGAAGGACTAGCTCCTACGAG.

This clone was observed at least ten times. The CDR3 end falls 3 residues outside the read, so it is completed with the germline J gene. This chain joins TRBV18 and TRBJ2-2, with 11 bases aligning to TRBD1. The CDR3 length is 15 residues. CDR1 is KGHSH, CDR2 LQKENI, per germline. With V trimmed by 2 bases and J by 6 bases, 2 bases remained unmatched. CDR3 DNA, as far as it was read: TGTGCCAGCTCACCAAGGACAGGGGGCCCCGGGGAG. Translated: CASSPRTGGPGE. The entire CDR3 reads CASSPRTGGPGELFF.

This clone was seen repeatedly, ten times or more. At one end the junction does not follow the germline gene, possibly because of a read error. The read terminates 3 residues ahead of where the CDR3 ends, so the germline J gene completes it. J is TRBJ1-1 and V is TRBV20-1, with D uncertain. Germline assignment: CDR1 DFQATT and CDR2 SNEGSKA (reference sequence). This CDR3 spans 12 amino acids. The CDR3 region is CSARVLNIEAFF. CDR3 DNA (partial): TGCAGTGCTAGGGTTTTGAACATTGAA.

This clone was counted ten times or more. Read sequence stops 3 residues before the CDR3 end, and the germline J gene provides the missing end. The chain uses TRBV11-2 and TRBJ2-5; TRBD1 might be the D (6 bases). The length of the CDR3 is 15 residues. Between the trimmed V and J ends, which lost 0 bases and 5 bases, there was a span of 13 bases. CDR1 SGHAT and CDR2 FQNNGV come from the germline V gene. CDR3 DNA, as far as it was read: TGTGCCAGCAGCTTAGAGGGGGCAGGGTGGGAGACC. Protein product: CASSLEGAGWET. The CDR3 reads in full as CASSLEGAGWETQYF.

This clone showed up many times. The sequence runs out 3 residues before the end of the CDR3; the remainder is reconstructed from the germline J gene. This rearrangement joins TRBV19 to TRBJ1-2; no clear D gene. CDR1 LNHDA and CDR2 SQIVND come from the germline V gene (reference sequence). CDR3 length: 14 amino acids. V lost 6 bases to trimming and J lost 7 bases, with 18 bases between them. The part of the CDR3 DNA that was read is TGTGCCAGTAGCACCCAGGCCGGGGTAGGTGGC. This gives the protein CASSTQAGVGG. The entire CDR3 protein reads CASSTQAGVGGYTF. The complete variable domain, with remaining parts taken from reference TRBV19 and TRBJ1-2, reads DGGITQSPKYLFRKEGQNVTLSCEQNLNHDAMYWYRQDPGQGLRLIYYSQIVNDFQKGDIAEGYSVSREKKESFPLTVTSAQKNPTAFYLCASSTQAGVGGYTFGSGTRLTVV.

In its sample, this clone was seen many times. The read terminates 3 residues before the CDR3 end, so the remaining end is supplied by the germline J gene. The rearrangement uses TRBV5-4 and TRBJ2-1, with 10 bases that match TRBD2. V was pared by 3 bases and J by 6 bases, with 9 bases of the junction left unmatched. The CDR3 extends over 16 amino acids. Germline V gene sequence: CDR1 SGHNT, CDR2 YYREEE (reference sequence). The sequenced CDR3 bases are TGTGCCAGCAGCTCATTACTAGCGGGATCTGTCAATGAG. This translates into CASSSLLAGSVNE. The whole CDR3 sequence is CASSSLLAGSVNEQFF. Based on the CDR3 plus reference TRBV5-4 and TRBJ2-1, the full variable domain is ETGVTQSPTHLIKTRGQQVTLRCSSQSGHNTVSWYQQALGQGPQFIFQYYREEENGRGNFPPRFSGLQFPNYSSELNVNALELDDSALYLCASSSLLAGSVNEQFFGPGTRLTVL.

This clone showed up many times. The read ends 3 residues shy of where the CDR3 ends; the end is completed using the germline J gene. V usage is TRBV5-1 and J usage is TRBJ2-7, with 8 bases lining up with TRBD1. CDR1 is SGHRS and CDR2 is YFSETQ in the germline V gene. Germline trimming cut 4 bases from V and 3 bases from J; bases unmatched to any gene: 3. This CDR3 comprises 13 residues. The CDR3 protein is CASSQGTGYEQYF. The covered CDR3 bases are TGCGCCAGCAGCCAGGGGACAGGCTACGAG.

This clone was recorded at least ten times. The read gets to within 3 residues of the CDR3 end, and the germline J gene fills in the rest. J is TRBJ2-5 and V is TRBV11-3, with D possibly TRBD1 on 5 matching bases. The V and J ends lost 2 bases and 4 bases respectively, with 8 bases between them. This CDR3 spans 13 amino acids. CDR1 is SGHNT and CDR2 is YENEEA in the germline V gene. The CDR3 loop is CASSLSQGETQYF. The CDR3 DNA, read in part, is TGTGCCAGCAGCTTAAGCCAGGGAGAGACC.

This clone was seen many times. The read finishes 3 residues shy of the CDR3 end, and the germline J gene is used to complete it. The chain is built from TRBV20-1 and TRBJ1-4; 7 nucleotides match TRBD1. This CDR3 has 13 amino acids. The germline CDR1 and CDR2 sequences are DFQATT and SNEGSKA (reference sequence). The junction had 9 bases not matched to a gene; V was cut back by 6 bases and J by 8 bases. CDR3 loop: CSAPVMGQEKLFF. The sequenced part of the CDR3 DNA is TGCAGTGCCCCTGTTATGGGACAGGAAAAA.

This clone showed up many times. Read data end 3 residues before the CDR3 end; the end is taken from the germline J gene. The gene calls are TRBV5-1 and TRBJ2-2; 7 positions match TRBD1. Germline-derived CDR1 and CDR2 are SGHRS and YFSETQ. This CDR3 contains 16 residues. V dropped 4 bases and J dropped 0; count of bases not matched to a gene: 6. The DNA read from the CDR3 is TGCGCCAGCAGCGCCGACAGGGCTACGAACACCGGGGAG. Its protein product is CASSADRATNTGE. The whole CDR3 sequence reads CASSADRATNTGELFF.

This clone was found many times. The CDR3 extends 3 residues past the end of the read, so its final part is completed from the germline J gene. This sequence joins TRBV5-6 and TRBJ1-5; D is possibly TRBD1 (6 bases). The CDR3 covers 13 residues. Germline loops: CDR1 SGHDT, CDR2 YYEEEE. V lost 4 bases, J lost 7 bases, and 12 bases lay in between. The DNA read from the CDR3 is TGTGCCAGCAGCCCCAGGGGCGGGCAGCCC. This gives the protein CASSPRGGQP. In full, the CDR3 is CASSPRGGQPQHF.

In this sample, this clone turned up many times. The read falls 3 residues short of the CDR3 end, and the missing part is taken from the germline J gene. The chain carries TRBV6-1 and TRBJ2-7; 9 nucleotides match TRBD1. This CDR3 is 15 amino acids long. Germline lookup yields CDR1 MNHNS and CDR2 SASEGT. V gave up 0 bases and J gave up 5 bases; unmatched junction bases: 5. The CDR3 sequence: CASSEATGGSNEQYF. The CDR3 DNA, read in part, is TGTGCCAGCAGTGAAGCCACAGGGGGCTCTAACGAG.

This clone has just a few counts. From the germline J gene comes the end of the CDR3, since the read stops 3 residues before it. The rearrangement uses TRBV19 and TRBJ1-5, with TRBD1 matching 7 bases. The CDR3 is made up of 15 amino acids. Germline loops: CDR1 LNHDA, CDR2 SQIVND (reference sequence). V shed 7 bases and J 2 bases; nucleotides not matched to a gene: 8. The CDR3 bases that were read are TGTGCCAGTAATATTCGAGGACAGGGCAATCAGCCC. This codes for CASNIRGQGNQP. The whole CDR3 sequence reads CASNIRGQGNQPQHF.

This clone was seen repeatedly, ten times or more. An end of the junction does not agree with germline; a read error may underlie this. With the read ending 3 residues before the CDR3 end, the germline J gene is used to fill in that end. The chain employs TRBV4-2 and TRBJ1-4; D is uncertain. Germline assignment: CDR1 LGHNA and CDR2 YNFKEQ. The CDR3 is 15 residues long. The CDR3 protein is CASSQDNSRNEKLFF. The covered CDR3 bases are TGCGCCAGCAGCCAAGACAACAGCCGGAATGAAAAA.

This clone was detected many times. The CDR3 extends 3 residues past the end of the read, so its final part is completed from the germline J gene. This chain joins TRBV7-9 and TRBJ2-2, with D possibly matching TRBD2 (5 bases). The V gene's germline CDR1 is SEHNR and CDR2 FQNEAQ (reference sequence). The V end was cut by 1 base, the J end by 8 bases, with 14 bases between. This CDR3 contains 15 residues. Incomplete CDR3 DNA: TGTGCCAGCAGCTTAGTGTACGGGGTTCGAGGGGAG. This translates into CASSLVYGVRGE. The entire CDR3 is CASSLVYGVRGELFF.

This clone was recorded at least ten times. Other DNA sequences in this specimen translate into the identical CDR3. This CDR3 reads CASSLGGTSGTYEQYF. Incomplete CDR3 DNA: TGCGCCAGCAGCTTGGGGGGGACTAGCGGGACCTACGAG. The chain links TRBV5-1 to TRBJ2-7, with 13 bases matching TRBD2. The read halts 3 residues ahead of the CDR3 end, with the missing end drawn from the germline J gene. Losses at the gene ends were 0 bases for V and 2 bases for J; bases not matched to a gene: 2. The germline gives CDR1 SGHRS, CDR2 YFSETQ. This CDR3 is built from 16 residues.

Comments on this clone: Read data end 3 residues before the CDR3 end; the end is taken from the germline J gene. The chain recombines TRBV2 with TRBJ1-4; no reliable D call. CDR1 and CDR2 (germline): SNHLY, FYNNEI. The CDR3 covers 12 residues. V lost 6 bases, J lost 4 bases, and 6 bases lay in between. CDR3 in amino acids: CASRQNNEKLFF. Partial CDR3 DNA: TGTGCCAGCAGACAGAATAATGAAAAA.

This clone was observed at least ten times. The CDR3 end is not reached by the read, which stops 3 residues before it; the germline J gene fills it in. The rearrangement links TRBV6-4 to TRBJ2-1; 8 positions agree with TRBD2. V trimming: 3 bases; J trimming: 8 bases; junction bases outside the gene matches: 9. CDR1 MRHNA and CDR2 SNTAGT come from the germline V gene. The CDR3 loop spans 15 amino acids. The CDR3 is CASSETGGTFYEQFF. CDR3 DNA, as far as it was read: TGTGCCAGCAGTGAGACGGGAGGGACTTTCTATGAG.

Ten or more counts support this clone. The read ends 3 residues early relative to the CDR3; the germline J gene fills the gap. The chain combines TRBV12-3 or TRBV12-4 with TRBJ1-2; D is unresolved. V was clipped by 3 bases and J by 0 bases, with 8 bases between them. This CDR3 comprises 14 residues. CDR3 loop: CASSLPGANYGYTF. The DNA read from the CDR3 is TGTGCCAGCAGTTTGCCAGGAGCTAACTATGGC.

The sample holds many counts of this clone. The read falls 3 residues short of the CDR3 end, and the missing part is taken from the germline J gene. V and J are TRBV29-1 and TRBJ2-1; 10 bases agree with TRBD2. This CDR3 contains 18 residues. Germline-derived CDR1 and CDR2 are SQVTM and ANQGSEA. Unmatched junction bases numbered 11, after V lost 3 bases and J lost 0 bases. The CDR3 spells CSVDGLAAPKSSYNEQFF. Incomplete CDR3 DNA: TGCAGCGTTGATGGACTAGCGGCGCCTAAAAGCTCCTACAATGAG.

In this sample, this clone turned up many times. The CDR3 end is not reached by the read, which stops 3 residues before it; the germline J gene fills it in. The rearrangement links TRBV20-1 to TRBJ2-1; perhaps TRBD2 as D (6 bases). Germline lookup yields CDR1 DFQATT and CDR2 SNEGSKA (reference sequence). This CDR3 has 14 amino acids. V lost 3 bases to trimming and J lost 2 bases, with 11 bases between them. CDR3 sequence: CSASSSGAYNEQFF. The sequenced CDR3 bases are TGCAGTGCTAGTAGTAGCGGAGCCTACAATGAG.

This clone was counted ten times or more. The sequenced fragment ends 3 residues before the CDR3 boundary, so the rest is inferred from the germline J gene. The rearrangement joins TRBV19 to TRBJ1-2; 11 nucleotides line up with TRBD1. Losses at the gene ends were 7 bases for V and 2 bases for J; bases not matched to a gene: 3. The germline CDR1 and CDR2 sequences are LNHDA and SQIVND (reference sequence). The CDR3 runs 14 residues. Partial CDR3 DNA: TGTGCCAGTATAGGACAGGGGGCCAACTATGGC. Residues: CASIGQGANYG. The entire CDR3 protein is CASIGQGANYGYTF.

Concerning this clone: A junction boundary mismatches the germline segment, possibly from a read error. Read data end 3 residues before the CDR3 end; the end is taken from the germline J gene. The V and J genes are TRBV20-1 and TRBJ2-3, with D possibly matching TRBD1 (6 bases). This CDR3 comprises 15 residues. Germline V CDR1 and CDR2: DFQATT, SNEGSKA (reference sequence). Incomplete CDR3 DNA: TGCGGTGCTAGAGGGGGTTGGGGCAGCACAGATACG. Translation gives CGARGGWGSTDT. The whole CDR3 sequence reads CGARGGWGSTDTQYF.

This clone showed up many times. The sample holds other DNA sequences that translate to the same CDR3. CDR3 DNA, as far as it was read: TGCAGTGCTAGAGGACTAGCGGGAGTCACAGATACG. Encoded protein: CSARGLAGVTDT. The full CDR3 protein is CSARGLAGVTDTQYF. The chain uses TRBV20-1 and TRBJ2-3; 12 nucleotides agree with TRBD2. Read data end 3 residues before the CDR3 end; the end is taken from the germline J gene. The V gene's germline CDR1 is DFQATT and CDR2 SNEGSKA (reference sequence). V dropped 1 base and J dropped 2; count of bases not matched to a gene: 1. This CDR3 contains 15 residues.

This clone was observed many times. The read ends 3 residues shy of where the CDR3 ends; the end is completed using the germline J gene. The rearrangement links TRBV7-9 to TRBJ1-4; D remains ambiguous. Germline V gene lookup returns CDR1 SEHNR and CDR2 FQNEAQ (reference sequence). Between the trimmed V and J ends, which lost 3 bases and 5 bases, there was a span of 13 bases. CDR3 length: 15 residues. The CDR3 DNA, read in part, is TGTGCCAGCAGCTTCGGTTTGCGGGTGAATGAAAAA. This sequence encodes CASSFGLRVNEK. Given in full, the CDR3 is CASSFGLRVNEKLFF. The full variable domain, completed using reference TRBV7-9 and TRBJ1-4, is DTGVSQNPRHKITKRGQNVTFRCDPISEHNRLYWYRQTLGQGPEFLTYFQNEAQLEKSRLLSDRFSAERPKGSFSTLEIQRTEQGDSAMYLCASSFGLRVNEKLFFGSGTQLSVL.